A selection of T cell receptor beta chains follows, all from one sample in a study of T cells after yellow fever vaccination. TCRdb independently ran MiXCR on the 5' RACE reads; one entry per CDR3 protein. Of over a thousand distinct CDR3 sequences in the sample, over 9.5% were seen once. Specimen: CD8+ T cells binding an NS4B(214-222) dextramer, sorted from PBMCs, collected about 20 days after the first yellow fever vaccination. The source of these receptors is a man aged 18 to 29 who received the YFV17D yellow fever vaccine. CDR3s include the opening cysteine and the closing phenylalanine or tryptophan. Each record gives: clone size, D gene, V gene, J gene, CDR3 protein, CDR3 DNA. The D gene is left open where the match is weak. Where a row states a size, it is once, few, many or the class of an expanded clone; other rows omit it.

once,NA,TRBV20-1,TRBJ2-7,CSASGGAMDEQYF,TGCAGTGCTAGTGGGGGGGCTATGGACGAGCAGTACTTC
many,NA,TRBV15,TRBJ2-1,CATSASTADEQFF,TGTGCCACGAGCGCCTCTACAGCCGATGAGCAGTTCTTC
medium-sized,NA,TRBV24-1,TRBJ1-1,CATSDGGGPEAFF,TGTGCCACCAGTGACGGAGGGGGTCCCGAAGCTTTCTTT
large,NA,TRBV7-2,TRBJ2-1,CASSLGGAWYNEQFF,TGTGCCAGCAGCTTAGGGGGGGCCTGGTACAATGAGCAGTTCTTC
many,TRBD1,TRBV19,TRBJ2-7,CASSTTGAYEQYF,TGTGCCAGTAGTACAACAGGGGCCTACGAGCAGTACTTC
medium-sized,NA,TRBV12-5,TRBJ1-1,CASGATGGTEAFF,TGTGCTAGTGGTGCGACGGGCGGAACTGAAGCTTTCTTT
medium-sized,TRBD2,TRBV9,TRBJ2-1,CASTVGGVAYNEQFF,TGTGCCAGCACGGTGGGAGGGGTGGCATACAATGAGCAGTTCTTC
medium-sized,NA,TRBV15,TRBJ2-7,CATSGAASYEQYF,TGTGCCACCTCTGGGGCCGCGTCCTACGAGCAGTACTTC
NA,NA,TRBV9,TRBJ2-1,CASTLGTPDNEQFF,TGTGCCAGCACCCTCGGGACTCCCGACAATGAGCAGTTCTTC
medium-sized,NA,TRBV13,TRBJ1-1,CASSLWRTNTEAFF,TGTGCCAGCAGCCTCTGGCGGACGAACACTGAAGCTTTCTTT
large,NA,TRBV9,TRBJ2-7,CASSVGSPSYEQYF,TGTGCCAGCAGCGTAGGGTCCCCCTCCTACGAGCAGTACTTC
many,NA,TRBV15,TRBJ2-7,CATSRAGLGSYEQYF,TGTGCCACCAGCAGAGCGGGGCTCGGCTCCTACGAGCAGTACTTC
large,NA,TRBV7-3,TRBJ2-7,CASSEGSAYEQYF,TGTGCCAGCAGTGAAGGCAGCGCCTACGAGCAGTACTTC
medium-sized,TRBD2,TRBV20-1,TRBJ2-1,CSAPTSGGDNEQFF,TGCAGTGCCCCGACTAGCGGGGGGGACAATGAGCAGTTCTTC
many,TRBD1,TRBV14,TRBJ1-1,CASSHPRGQGAYVNTEAFF,TGTGCCAGCAGCCACCCCCGAGGACAGGGGGCTTATGTGAACACTGAAGCTTTCTTT